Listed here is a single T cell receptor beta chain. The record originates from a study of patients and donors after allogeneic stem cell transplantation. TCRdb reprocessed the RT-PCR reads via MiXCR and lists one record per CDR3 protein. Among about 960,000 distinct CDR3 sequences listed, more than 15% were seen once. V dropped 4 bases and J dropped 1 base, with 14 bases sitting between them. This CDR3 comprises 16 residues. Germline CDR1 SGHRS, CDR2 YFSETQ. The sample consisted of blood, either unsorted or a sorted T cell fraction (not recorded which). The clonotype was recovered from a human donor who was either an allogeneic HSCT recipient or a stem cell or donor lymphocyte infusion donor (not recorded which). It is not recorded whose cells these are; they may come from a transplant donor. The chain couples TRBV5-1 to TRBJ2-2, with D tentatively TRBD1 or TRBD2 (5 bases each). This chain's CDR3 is CASSPGTLLNTGELFF. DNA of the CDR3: TGCGCCAGCAGCCCTGGGACGTTGTTGAACACCGGGGAGCTGTTTTTT.